Sequencing of this TCR beta chain was carried out in a study of blood T cell repertoires in COVID-19. The CDR3 runs 14 residues. V lost 2 bases, J lost 2 bases, and 10 bases lay in between. In germline, CDR1 is MNHNY, CDR2 SVGAGI (reference sequence). Enrolment of Seattle patients took place during active infection, and they were followed longitudinally. Method: immunoSEQ multiplex PCR; TCRdb's copy keeps in-frame clones and lacks some. The profile shows over 85,000 clones, about 85% of them singletons. This TCR derives from a woman over 75 with COVID-19, enrolled during active disease. The chain links TRBV6-6 to TRBJ2-7; possible D gene TRBD1, 7 bases. The specimen sequenced was peripheral blood. Here the CDR3 reads CASSYGGGPYEQYF. CDR3 coding DNA: TGTGCCAGCAGTTACGGAGGGGGCCCCTACGAGCAGTACTTC.